The 18 T cell receptor beta chains below come from one sample, sequenced in a study of OX40 agonist ivuxolimab in advanced cancers. Profiling relied on immunoSEQ multiplex PCR, and the TCRdb table lists in-frame clones only, not all of them. Here the sample spans roughly 75,000 clones, around nine tenths being singletons. The source material was CD4+ or CD8+ T cells sorted from blood, sampled in a trial of the OX40 agonist ivuxolimab. The receptors derive from an adult with an advanced solid tumor such as melanoma, head and neck, liver or kidney cancer.

The V gene is TRBV4-1, the J gene TRBJ2-1, with D unresolved. Germline-derived CDR1 and CDR2 are MGHRA and YSYEKL. The ends were cut back, 0 bases at V and 3 bases at J, with 9 bases in the middle. CDR3 length: 15 amino acids. This CDR3 reads CASSQDLDLYNEQFF. For the CDR3, the DNA is TGCGCCAGCAGCCAAGATCTCGACCTCTACAATGAGCAGTTCTTC.

Only one count was recorded for this clone. The genes are TRBV4-1 and TRBJ2-1, with D perhaps given as TRBD1 or TRBD2 (6 bases each). V was shortened by 8 bases and J by 10 bases, with 9 bases between the two germline ends. Germline V gene lookup returns CDR1 MGHRA and CDR2 YSYEKL. The CDR3 extends over 10 amino acids. The CDR3, as DNA: TGCGCCAGCGGAGGGGGGGAGCAGTTCTTC. Translating gives CASGGGEQFF.

The rearrangement links TRBV27 to TRBJ2-1; maybe TRBD1 (6 bases). Germline CDR1 reads MNHEY; CDR2 reads SMNVEV (reference sequence). The CDR3 sequence is 13 residues long. V shed 5 bases and J shed 4 bases, with 9 bases lying between them. CDR3 loop: CASSTGTYNEQFF. DNA for the CDR3: TGTGCCAGCAGTACGGGGACATACAATGAGCAGTTCTTC.

This clone was seen once. The V call is TRBV4-1, the J call TRBJ2-2, with TRBD2 matching 16 bases. This CDR3 has 18 residues. The trim removed 5 bases at V and 3 bases at J, leaving 6 bases unmatched. CDR1 and CDR2 (germline): MGHRA, YSYEKL. DNA of the CDR3: TGCGCCAGCAGCATGGGACTAGCGGGAGGGCCATACACCGGGGAGCTGTTTTTT. Encoded protein: CASSMGLAGGPYTGELFF.

The table lists this clone with a few counts. The chain carries TRBV19 and TRBJ1-1; D is undetermined. The length of the CDR3 is 16 residues. Germline V gene sequence: CDR1 LNHDA, CDR2 SQIVND (reference sequence). The germline V and J ends were trimmed by 3 bases and 1 base, with 15 bases remaining between them. CDR3 in DNA: TGTGCCAGTAGTATTAAAGAGGCCCTGAGGAACACTGAAGCTTTCTTT. Amino acids: CASSIKEALRNTEAFF. The full variable domain, its missing parts supplied by reference TRBV19 and TRBJ1-1, is DGGITQSPKYLFRKEGQNVTLSCEQNLNHDAMYWYRQDPGQGLRLIYYSQIVNDFQKGDIAEGYSVSREKKESFPLTVTSAQKNPTAFYLCASSIKEALRNTEAFFGQGTRLTVV.

The chain employs TRBV4-2 and TRBJ2-3; D unresolved. V lost 1 base to trimming and J lost 1 base, with 6 bases between them. In germline, CDR1 is LGHNA, CDR2 YNFKEQ. The CDR3 loop spans 14 amino acids. CDR3 DNA: TGTGCCAGCAGCCAAGGACTGGGCACAGATACGCAGTATTTT. Its protein is CASSQGLGTDTQYF.

V gene TRBV11-2 combines with J gene TRBJ2-2, with TRBD1 identical over 11 bases. J was trimmed by 4 bases and V by 5 bases; bases with no gene match: 9. Looked up from germline, CDR1 is SGHAT and CDR2 is FQNNGV. The CDR3 is made up of 17 amino acids. The CDR3 bases are TGTGCCAGCAGCCCCCCCCGGACAGGGGGCATCACCGGGGAGCTGTTTTTT. This gives the protein CASSPPRTGGITGELFF. The whole variable domain, filled in from reference TRBV11-2 and TRBJ2-2, reads EAGVAQSPRYKIIEKRQSVAFWCNPISGHATLYWYQQILGQGPKLLIQFQNNGVVDDSQLPKDRFSAERLKGVDSTLKIQPAKLEDSAVYLCASSPPRTGGITGELFFGEGSRLTVL.

This chain joins TRBV5-4 and TRBJ2-5, with D possibly matching TRBD2 (6 bases). The CDR3 totals 17 residues. From germline, CDR1 is SGHNT and CDR2 YYREEE (reference sequence). V was pared by 4 bases and J by 7 bases, with 26 bases between. The DNA for the CDR3 is TGTGCCAGCAGCCGACCAGAATGGGGGGAAAATTTGGGGACCCAGTACTTC. Translated: CASSRPEWGENLGTQYF. The variable domain in full, with the rest retrieved from reference TRBV5-4 and TRBJ2-5, is ETGVTQSPTHLIKTRGQQVTLRCSSQSGHNTVSWYQQALGQGPQFIFQYYREEENGRGNFPPRFSGLQFPNYSSELNVNALELDDSALYLCASSRPEWGENLGTQYFGPGTRLLVL.

The V call is TRBV29-1, the J call TRBJ2-6; 9 bases map to TRBD1. Germline V gene data show CDR1 as SQVTM and CDR2 as ANQGSEA. The ends lost 0 bases at V and 3 bases at J; junction bases unmatched: 18. CDR3 size: 21 residues. The CDR3, as DNA: TGCAGCGTTGAAGATTGGAAATCGCGACAGGGGGAAACTCGTGGGGCCAACGTCCTGACTTTC. Its protein is CSVEDWKSRQGETRGANVLTF.

The chain employs TRBV19 and TRBJ2-2; 9 bases align to TRBD1. CDR1 and CDR2 (germline): LNHDA, SQIVND (reference sequence). V lost 3 bases to trimming and J lost 4 bases; unmatched junction nucleotides: 21. This CDR3 contains 21 residues. The CDR3 DNA reads TGTGCCAGTAGTATGAGAATTTTAAGAGGACCGGGACAGGGCCTCACCGGGGAGCTGTTTTTT. Protein: CASSMRILRGPGQGLTGELFF.

The table lists this clone with a count of one. This rearrangement joins TRBV5-1 to TRBJ1-1; D is unresolved. This CDR3 is built from 16 residues. From germline, CDR1 is SGHRS and CDR2 YFSETQ. V lost 1 base and J 0 bases, leaving 13 bases between the germline ends. CDR3 loop: CASSLQLTGMNTEAFF. CDR3 DNA: TGCGCCAGCAGCTTGCAATTGACCGGAATGAACACTGAAGCTTTCTTT.

A few counts support this clone. This chain connects TRBV6-1 to TRBJ2-7; 11 positions agree with TRBD2. This CDR3 spans 15 amino acids. V lost 1 base to trimming and J lost 2 bases; unmatched junction nucleotides: 1. Germline V CDR1 and CDR2: MNHNS, SASEGT. The CDR3 nucleotides are TGTGCCAGCAGTGAAGAGGGACTAGCGGCCTACGAGCAGTACTTC. Residues: CASSEEGLAAYEQYF.

The chain couples TRBV9 to TRBJ2-7, with 11 bases that match TRBD1. The CDR3 sequence is 14 residues long. Trimming at V came to 3 bases and at J to 3 bases, leaving 2 bases not matched to a gene. CDR1 is SGDLS, CDR2 YYNGEE, per germline. The CDR3 sequence is CASSAGTGGYEQYF. Here the CDR3 DNA reads TGTGCCAGCAGCGCTGGGACAGGGGGCTACGAGCAGTACTTC.

This clone occurred once. The J gene is TRBJ2-7, the V gene TRBV29-1; D remains ambiguous. The CDR3 totals 12 residues. V was cut by 7 bases and J by 4 bases, with 14 bases left in between. CDR1 and CDR2 (germline): SQVTM, ANQGSEA. The CDR3 nucleotides are TGCAGCGGACGAGAAGGCGGTTACGAGCAGTACTTC. This translates into CSGREGGYEQYF.

This sequence joins TRBV28 and TRBJ2-5; D is unresolved. Trimming stripped 6 bases from V and 0 bases from J, with 5 bases between. CDR3 length: 12 residues. Germline V gives CDR1 MDHEN, CDR2 SYDVKM. The CDR3 sequence is CASRPDQETQYF. The CDR3 coding sequence is TGTGCCAGCAGACCGGACCAAGAGACCCAGTACTTC.

This chain joins TRBV30 and TRBJ1-1, with 8 bases identical to TRBD1. The germline V gene encodes CDR1 GTSNPN and CDR2 SVGIG (reference sequence). The trim removed 3 bases at V and 5 bases at J, leaving 5 bases unmatched. The CDR3 contains 13 residues. The CDR3: CAWRSGGWTEAFF. CDR3 coding DNA: TGTGCCTGGAGATCAGGGGGCTGGACTGAAGCTTTCTTT.

The CDR3, as DNA: TGTGCCACCAGATCCGGGACAGGGGGTGAAAAACTGTTTTTT. Protein sequence: CATRSGTGGEKLFF. This chain joins TRBV2 and TRBJ1-4; 11 bases align to TRBD1. Germline CDR1 reads SNHLY; CDR2 reads FYNNEI. The J segment lost 7 bases and the V segment lost 10 bases, leaving 8 bases of the junction unmatched. The CDR3 covers 14 residues.

The gene calls are TRBV27 and TRBJ2-5; 9 bases line up with TRBD1. This CDR3 contains 14 residues. Germline values: CDR1 MNHEY, CDR2 SMNVEV (reference sequence). With 5 bases clipped from V and 2 bases from J, the junction kept 3 bases outside the gene matches. The CDR3 reads CASSHGQGQETQYF. CDR3 coding DNA: TGTGCCAGCAGTCACGGACAGGGGCAAGAGACCCAGTACTTC.